These 23 T cell receptor beta chains were all obtained from the same sample, sequenced in a study of T cells in localized non-small cell lung cancer. The table came from immunoSEQ multiplex PCR; TCRdb's copy has only in-frame clones and leaves some out. The sample contains about 3,500 clones, roughly a fifth of which appear only once. This specimen consisted of lung tumor tissue, obtained before any cancer treatment. These receptors originate from a female donor older than 55 with stage II lung adenocarcinoma.

This clone was observed a handful of times. In DNA, the CDR3 is TGTGCCAGCAGACCCAACAGGGAGGGCCATCAGCCCCAGCATTTT. Amino acid sequence: CASRPNREGHQPQHF. The chain uses TRBV28 and TRBJ1-5; maybe TRBD1 (6 bases). V was shortened by 6 bases and J by 5 bases, with 17 bases between the two germline ends. Germline V gene sequence: CDR1 MDHEN, CDR2 SYDVKM. The CDR3 contains 15 residues. Supplemented by reference TRBV28 and TRBJ1-5, the full variable domain reads DVKVTQSSRYLVKRTGEKVFLECVQDMDHENMFWYRQDPGLGLRLIYFSYDVKMKEKGDIPEGYSVSREKKERFSLILESASTNQTSMYLCASRPNREGHQPQHFGDGTRLSIL.

This clone has more than one count but fewer than ten. In nucleotides, the CDR3 is TGTGCCAGCAGCTACACCCAGACTGGGACGGTGGGGAATGAGCAGTTCTTC. It codes for CASSYTQTGTVGNEQFF. J is TRBJ2-1 and V is TRBV11-3; D may match TRBD1 or TRBD2 (5 bases each). CDR1 SGHNT and CDR2 YENEEA come from the germline V gene. CDR3 length equals 17 residues. With 4 bases removed from V and 7 bases from J, the gap between germline ends came to 23 bases.

Within the sample, this clone is medium-sized. The chain employs TRBV9 and TRBJ2-3; D might be TRBD2 (6 bases). Germline lookup yields CDR1 SGDLS and CDR2 YYNGEE. V lost 0 bases to trimming and J lost 1 base, with 9 bases between them. This CDR3 is 15 amino acids long. The CDR3 spells CASSVDSGRTDTQYF. The CDR3, as DNA: TGTGCCAGCAGCGTAGATAGCGGTCGCACAGATACGCAGTATTTT.

The CDR3, as DNA: TGCAGCGTCACGGGACTAGCGTCCGAGCAGTACTTC. This encodes CSVTGLASEQYF. The genes are TRBV29-1 and TRBJ2-7, with TRBD2 identical over 10 bases. CDR1 SQVTM and CDR2 ANQGSEA come from the germline V gene. This CDR3 spans 12 amino acids. V was clipped by 6 bases and J by 6 bases; unmatched bases: 5.

The chain links TRBV9 to TRBJ1-1, with D perhaps TRBD1 (5 bases). The germline V and J ends were trimmed by 5 bases and 6 bases, with 17 bases remaining between them. CDR1 SGDLS and CDR2 YYNGEE come from the germline V gene. The CDR3 has 14 amino acids. The CDR3 loop reads CASSGKGANAEAFF. In nucleotides, the CDR3 is TGTGCCAGCAGTGGCAAAGGGGCCAACGCTGAAGCTTTCTTT.

This clone was picked up a small number of times. The CDR3 loop is CASSSRAGVQETQYF. The CDR3 DNA is TGTGCCAGCAGCTCTCGAGCGGGAGTGCAAGAGACCCAGTACTTC. This rearrangement joins TRBV11-3 to TRBJ2-5; 8 bases are shared with TRBD2. The germline V gene has CDR1 SGHNT and CDR2 YENEEA. V trimming: 4 bases; J trimming: 2 bases; junction bases outside the gene matches: 6. This CDR3 comprises 15 residues.

The V gene is TRBV25-1, the J gene TRBJ1-2; 8 positions agree with TRBD1. The CDR3 consists of 16 residues. The V gene end was trimmed by 3 bases and the J gene end by 4 bases; junction bases not matched to a gene: 10. The germline gives CDR1 MGHDK, CDR2 SYGVNS. CDR3 bases: TGTGCCAGCAGTGACTCGGACAGGGAACTAGTCTATGGCTACACCTTC. Encoded protein: CASSDSDRELVYGYTF.

The V and J genes are TRBV15 and TRBJ2-4, with D perhaps TRBD1 or TRBD2 (5 bases each). V was pared by 0 bases and J by 1 base, with 7 bases between. The CDR3 has 15 amino acids. Per the germline V gene, CDR1 is LNHNV and CDR2 is YYDKDF (reference sequence). The CDR3 DNA is TGTGCCACCAGCAGAGATAGGGACGCCAAAAACATTCAGTACTTC. Amino acid sequence: CATSRDRDAKNIQYF.

J is TRBJ2-2 and V is TRBV9, with 8 bases matching TRBD1. The germline V gene has CDR1 SGDLS and CDR2 YYNGEE. The CDR3 covers 17 residues. Germline trimming cut 4 bases from V and 4 bases from J; bases unmatched to any gene: 12. The CDR3 spells CASSRRSGQGSTGELFF. For the CDR3, the DNA is TGTGCCAGCAGCCGCAGAAGTGGACAGGGAAGCACCGGGGAGCTGTTTTTT.

This clone has more than one count but fewer than ten. The rearrangement uses TRBV6-8 and TRBJ2-1; 7 bases map to TRBD1. The CDR3 extends over 19 amino acids. Germline V CDR1 and CDR2: MNHGY, SAAAGT. The V gene end was trimmed by 0 bases and the J gene end by 5 bases; junction bases not matched to a gene: 16. CDR3 sequence reads: CASSYSGWTGGGPHNEQFF. CDR3 nucleotides: TGTGCCAGCAGTTACTCCGGTTGGACAGGTGGAGGACCCCACAATGAGCAGTTCTTC.

The table lists this clone with a few counts. V and J are TRBV6-8 and TRBJ2-1; the D is unclear. The germline V gene has CDR1 MNHGY and CDR2 SAAAGT. The V and J ends lost 6 bases and 8 bases respectively, with 11 bases between them. This CDR3 region has 12 residues. The CDR3 bases are TGTGCCAGCAGCCCGAGACTTCATGAGCAGTTCTTC. This codes for CASSPRLHEQFF.

This clone was counted only a few times. The genes are TRBV6-8 and TRBJ2-1, with unresolved D. In germline, CDR1 is MNHGY, CDR2 SAAAGT. The CDR3 contains 14 residues. Trimming took off 11 bases at V and 4 bases at J, with 18 bases between the two ends. Here the CDR3 reads CACRGFTPYNEQFF. Here the CDR3 DNA reads TGTGCCTGCCGAGGTTTTACCCCTTACAATGAGCAGTTCTTC.

The V call is TRBV19, the J call TRBJ2-7, with a weak D call TRBD2 (5 bases). CDR3 length: 13 amino acids. Trimming removed 7 bases at V and 2 bases at J, with 12 bases between. Germline values: CDR1 LNHDA, CDR2 SQIVND (reference sequence). The CDR3 protein is CASTADGAYEQYF. In DNA form, the CDR3 reads TGTGCCAGTACTGCGGACGGGGCCTACGAGCAGTACTTC.

As concerns this clone: A junction boundary mismatches the germline segment, possibly from a read error. The chain joins TRBV7-6 to TRBJ2-3; D tentatively fits TRBD1 or TRBD2 (5 bases each). Germline V gene sequence: CDR1 SGHVS, CDR2 FNYEAQ. The CDR3 has 14 amino acids. For the CDR3, the DNA is TGTGCTAGCAGCTTAGGGGCCTCGGGGGATACGCAGTATTTT. Translated, it gives CASSLGASGDTQYF.

The J gene is TRBJ2-1, the V gene TRBV25-1, with 7 bases that match TRBD2. This CDR3 contains 15 residues. With 3 bases clipped from V and 9 bases from J, the junction kept 11 bases outside the gene matches. The V gene's germline CDR1 is MGHDK and CDR2 SYGVNS. CDR3 sequence: CASSDSGTNVFEQFF. CDR3 coding DNA: TGTGCCAGCAGTGATTCGGGGACTAACGTATTTGAGCAGTTCTTC. The full variable domain, in which reference TRBV25-1 and TRBJ2-1 provide the parts outside the CDR3, is EADIYQTPRYLVIGTGKKITLECSQTMGHDKMYWYQQDPGMELHLIHYSYGVNSTEKGDLSSESTVSRIRTEHFPLTLESARPSHTSQYLCASSDSGTNVFEQFFGPGTRLTVL.

In its sample, this clone was seen a few times. The chain employs TRBV1 and TRBJ1-2; TRBD1 reflects the table's D call only, with no check against the DNA. TRBV1 is a documented pseudogene. CDR3 length: 15 amino acids. CDR3 protein: CASSQDNTGIGGYTF. CDR3 DNA sequence: TGCGCCAGCAGCCAAGATAATACAGGGATAGGTGGCTACACCTTC.

This clone was detected only once. The rearrangement joins TRBV5-1 to TRBJ2-2, with TRBD1 matching 7 bases. Per the germline V gene, CDR1 is SGHRS and CDR2 is YFSETQ. V lost 4 bases and J lost 4; bases outside the gene matches: 13. The CDR3 is 17 residues long. CDR3 sequence (DNA): TGCGCCAGCAGCGTAGATTCCCGACAGGGTCCCACCGGGGAGCTGTTTTTT. Protein product: CASSVDSRQGPTGELFF. Complete variable domain (other parts from reference TRBV5-1 and TRBJ2-2): KAGVTQTPRYLIKTRGQQVTLSCSPISGHRSVSWYQQTPGQGLQFLFEYFSETQRNKGNFPGRFSGRQFSNSRSEMNVSTLELGDSALYLCASSVDSRQGPTGELFFGEGSRLTVL.

This clone has only a few counts. This chain uses TRBV11-3 with TRBJ2-2; D unresolved. CDR3 size: 15 residues. Germline assignment: CDR1 SGHNT and CDR2 YENEEA. V lost 1 base, J lost 1 base, and 7 bases lay in between. CDR3 nucleotide sequence: TGTGCCAGCAGCTTAGGTTGGGAGAACACCGGGGAGCTGTTTTTT. This translates into CASSLGWENTGELFF.

This rearrangement joins TRBV28 to TRBJ1-3; D gene uncertain. The germline V gene encodes CDR1 MDHEN and CDR2 SYDVKM. The CDR3 totals 15 residues. Deletions cut 3 bases from V and 3 bases from J, with 12 bases between. The CDR3 loop is CASSLIPSLGNTIYF. The CDR3 DNA is TGTGCCAGCAGTTTGATCCCCTCCCTTGGAAACACCATATATTTT.

The chain is built from TRBV18 and TRBJ1-4, with D tentatively TRBD1 (5 bases). The CDR3 sequence is 16 residues long. Trimming removed 0 bases from V and 4 bases from J, with 12 bases in between. Looked up from germline, CDR1 is KGHSH and CDR2 is LQKENI. CDR3 sequence (DNA): TGTGCCAGCTCACCACCAGGCAGGGCCAATAATGAAAAACTGTTTTTT. This sequence encodes CASSPPGRANNEKLFF.

This clone came up a few times. The V call is TRBV28, the J call TRBJ2-1; D is perhaps TRBD2 (5 bases). Germline V gene lookup returns CDR1 MDHEN and CDR2 SYDVKM. Trimming cost V 7 bases and J 1 base, with 14 bases left between them. The CDR3 contains 15 residues. Here the CDR3 DNA reads TGTGCCAGCAAGGAGAGGGCCAGATCCTACAATGAGCAGTTCTTC. Its protein product is CASKERARSYNEQFF.

The rearrangement links TRBV5-1 to TRBJ1-3; tentatively, D is TRBD1 (6 bases). The germline V gene has CDR1 SGHRS and CDR2 YFSETQ. Trimming shortened V by 0 bases and J by 4 bases, and 14 bases separated the two germline ends. CDR3 length equals 16 residues. The CDR3 bases are TGCGCCAGCAGCTTGGCCGGGACAAGTCAAGGAAACACCATATATTTT. Its protein is CASSLAGTSQGNTIYF.

This clone was observed a few times. This sequence joins TRBV6-8 and TRBJ2-2; D might be TRBD1 (6 bases). Germline CDR1 reads MNHGY; CDR2 reads SAAAGT. The CDR3 is 16 amino acids. Trimming cost V 0 bases and J 3 bases, with 11 bases left between them. The CDR3 here is CASSYSQGSYTGELFF. The CDR3 DNA follows: TGTGCCAGCAGTTACTCGCAGGGGTCTTACACCGGGGAGCTGTTTTTT.